The 13 T cell receptor beta chains presented below share a single source sample, sequenced in a study of blood T cell repertoires in COVID-19. Method: immunoSEQ multiplex PCR; TCRdb's copy keeps in-frame clones and lacks some. Of approximately 45,000 clones detected, about 88% appear once; the ten largest clones hold less than 6.5%. Sequencing input: peripheral blood. Receptors were obtained from a man between 40 and 49 years old with active COVID-19.

This clone appeared once. The rearrangement links TRBV10-1 to TRBJ1-5; D possibly corresponds to TRBD1 (5 bases). Trimming took 3 bases from V and 10 from J, leaving 13 bases between them. The CDR3 runs to 13 residues. In germline, CDR1 is WNHNN, CDR2 SYGVQD (reference sequence). For the CDR3, the DNA is TGCGCCAGCAGTGACTCAGGGTTTTCACCCCAGCATTTT. Residues: CASSDSGFSPQHF.

J is TRBJ2-5 and V is TRBV10-3; D not resolved. There are 13 residues in the CDR3. Trimming removed 1 base at V and 5 bases at J, with 8 bases between. Germline V gene data show CDR1 as ENHRY and CDR2 as SYGVKD. The CDR3 DNA reads TGTGCCATCAGTGAGTTTGAGTGGGAGACCCAGTACTTC. The encoded protein is CAISEFEWETQYF.

The chain recombines TRBV19 with TRBJ1-1, with D uncertain. Trimming shortened V by 4 bases and J by 1 base, and 7 bases separated the two germline ends. CDR1 and CDR2 from the germline V gene are LNHDA and SQIVND (reference sequence). This CDR3 contains 13 residues. Here the CDR3 DNA reads TGTGCCAGTAGTAAAACTGGGAACACTGAAGCTTTCTTT. Protein sequence: CASSKTGNTEAFF. Drawing the rest from reference TRBV19 and TRBJ1-1, the complete variable domain is DGGITQSPKYLFRKEGQNVTLSCEQNLNHDAMYWYRQDPGQGLRLIYYSQIVNDFQKGDIAEGYSVSREKKESFPLTVTSAQKNPTAFYLCASSKTGNTEAFFGQGTRLTVV.

DNA of the CDR3: TGTGCCAGCAGCTTAGGGGGACATAGTCTGGACTATGGCTACACCTTC. As protein: CASSLGGHSLDYGYTF. The chain recombines TRBV7-3 with TRBJ1-2; TRBD1 might be the D (6 bases). The CDR3 spans 16 residues. Trimming stripped 2 bases from V and 3 bases from J, with 16 bases between. The germline gives CDR1 SGHTA, CDR2 FQGTGA.

The chain couples TRBV30 to TRBJ1-1; TRBD1 aligns across 7 bases. V lost 0 bases, J lost 0 bases, and 1 base stayed unmatched. The CDR3 extends over 14 amino acids. CDR1 GTSNPN and CDR2 SVGIG come from the germline V gene (reference sequence). CDR3 amino acids: CAWSVGQVNTEAFF. CDR3 DNA sequence: TGTGCCTGGAGTGTAGGACAGGTGAACACTGAAGCTTTCTTT.

This chain links TRBV19 with TRBJ2-3; weak D call: TRBD2 (5 bases). CDR1 LNHDA and CDR2 SQIVND come from the germline V gene (reference sequence). The CDR3 covers 14 residues. The germline V and J ends were trimmed by 5 bases and 4 bases, with 13 bases remaining between them. In nucleotides, the CDR3 is TGTGCCAGTAGTCCGGACTTTGGCCCAGATACGCAGTATTTT. Translating gives CASSPDFGPDTQYF.

The chain recombines TRBV11-1 with TRBJ1-5, with D possibly being TRBD1 (5 bases). This CDR3 comprises 15 residues. V shed 1 base and J shed 7 bases, with 14 bases lying between them. The germline gives CDR1 SGHAT, CDR2 FQDESV (reference sequence). The CDR3 DNA sequence: TGTGCCAGCAGCTTAGGAGCGGGGGATGGCCAGCCCCAGCATTTT. Translation: CASSLGAGDGQPQHF.

The chain has TRBV7-8 and TRBJ1-5; D perhaps matches TRBD1 (6 bases). This CDR3 spans 15 amino acids. Germline CDR1 is SGHVS and CDR2 is FQNEAQ. The V gene lost 1 base and the J gene lost 2 bases, with 9 bases spanning the gap. CDR3 region: CASSLVDSRNQPQHF. CDR3 coding DNA: TGTGCCAGCAGCTTAGTGGACAGCCGCAATCAGCCCCAGCATTTT.

This clone was recorded only once. The CDR3 sequence is CASSETSGRKTDTQYF. Here the CDR3 DNA reads TGTGCCAGCAGCGAGACTAGCGGGAGGAAGACCGATACGCAGTATTTT. The J gene is TRBJ2-3, the V gene TRBV3-1 (or the pseudogene TRBV3-2); 13 positions match TRBD2. Losses at the gene ends were 5 bases for V and 6 bases for J; bases not matched to a gene: 8. From germline, CDR1 is LGHDT and CDR2 YNNKEL (reference sequence). The CDR3 sequence is 16 residues long.

The rearrangement links TRBV4-1 to TRBJ2-2; 13 bases fit TRBD2. With 4 bases clipped from V and 7 bases from J, the junction kept 6 bases outside the gene matches. In germline, CDR1 is MGHRA, CDR2 YSYEKL. The CDR3 consists of 16 residues. This chain's CDR3 is CASSLQTSGRIGELFF. In DNA form, the CDR3 reads TGCGCCAGCAGCCTCCAGACTAGCGGGAGGATCGGGGAGCTGTTTTTT.

The chain uses TRBV7-2 and TRBJ2-7, with 10 bases identical to TRBD2. Trimming took 5 bases from V and 9 from J; bases not matched to a gene: 13. This CDR3 has 15 amino acids. The V gene's germline CDR1 is SGHTA and CDR2 FQGNSA. The DNA for the CDR3 is TGTGCCAGCAGCCCGCCGGGACTAGCGACGACTGGGCAGTACTTC. This translates into CASSPPGLATTGQYF.

This chain uses TRBV19 with TRBJ1-6, with TRBD1 matching 8 bases. The CDR3 contains 18 residues. V was pared by 2 bases and J by 8 bases, with 14 bases of the junction left unmatched. In germline, CDR1 is LNHDA, CDR2 SQIVND (reference sequence). CDR3 sequence: CASSINPPRTGGYSPLHF. Written as DNA, the CDR3 is TGTGCCAGTAGTATAAACCCGCCCCGCACAGGGGGATATTCACCCCTCCACTTT.

The V gene is TRBV19, the J gene TRBJ2-3; 10 bases fit TRBD1. Looked up from germline, CDR1 is LNHDA and CDR2 is SQIVND (reference sequence). V was clipped by 6 bases and J by 9 bases; unmatched bases: 9. CDR3 length equals 14 residues. The CDR3 protein is CASRPGTGARTQYF. DNA of the CDR3: TGTGCCAGTAGGCCCGGGACAGGGGCTAGGACGCAGTATTTT. Full variable domain (outside the CDR3, taken from reference TRBV19 and TRBJ2-3): DGGITQSPKYLFRKEGQNVTLSCEQNLNHDAMYWYRQDPGQGLRLIYYSQIVNDFQKGDIAEGYSVSREKKESFPLTVTSAQKNPTAFYLCASRPGTGARTQYFGPGTRLTVL.